This T cell receptor (beta chain) appears in the sequencing data of a study of CD4 T cells in relation to SARS-CoV-2 and coronaviruses. The overall study: ViraFEST: roughly ten-day antigen culture of PBMCs, then TCR beta CDR3 sequencing.

This table comes from immunoSEQ multiplex PCR, and its TCRdb copy is limited to in-frame clones, with some not included. The sample lists 20,000 to 25,000 clones, 68% occurring once. With respect to this clone: Its antigen is as yet unknown.

Before the COVID-19 pandemic, during about 2011-2019, CD4+ T cells were taken from unexposed donors. Isolation of CD4+ T cells took place after around eleven days in culture. Germline assignment: CDR1 SGHTA and CDR2 FQGNSA. V lost 2 bases, J lost 10 bases, and 18 bases lay in between. The CDR3 covers 15 residues. Study-wide points: SARS-CoV-2-driven expansion was significantly weaker in crossreactive than monoreactive clones. Pre-pandemic and post-infection samples never came from the same donor.

This TCR derives from a human donor in good health. V is TRBV7-2 and J is TRBJ2-1; no firm D call. Sequencing was performed on CD4+ T cells from PBMCs, cultured in vitro. CDR3 in DNA: TGTGCCAGCAGCTTAAGGTCCCAGGCCCAATGGGAGCAGTTCTTC. Its protein is CASSLRSQAQWEQFF.